Below are 25 T cell receptor beta chains sequenced from a single sample in a study of shared clonotypes between healthy human individuals (dated by TCRdb to the early 2020s). Receptor amplification or capture employed the immunoSEQ multiplex PCR assay. Not all clones reach the TCRdb copy of this immuneACCESS table, which keeps in-frame sequences only. Checked studies attribute under half of the gap to unresolved V genes and leave the rest unexplained. The sample includes around 1.1 million clones, with roughly 74% observed a single time. Of the sample, around 0.61% is held by the ten largest clones. The sequenced sample was memory CD4+ T cells from PBMCs. The cell subset or site label of this sample denotes: CD45RA-negative fraction. These receptors came from a man between 18 and 35 years old in good health. Some clones in this sample may be carry-over from other donors' samples.

This sequence joins TRBV5-4 and TRBJ2-5; TRBD1 matches 9 bases. The CDR3 sequence is 15 residues long. The V gene's germline CDR1 is SGHNT and CDR2 YYREEE (reference sequence). J lost 5 bases, V lost 0 bases, and 5 bases had no gene match. CDR3 sequence: CASSLATGGIETQYF. The CDR3 DNA sequence: TGTGCCAGCAGCTTGGCGACAGGGGGAATCGAGACCCAGTACTTC.

As for this clone: Other DNA sequences in this specimen translate into the identical CDR3. The chain joins TRBV7-9 to TRBJ2-5; unclear D gene. CDR1 and CDR2 from the germline V gene are SEHNR and FQNEAQ (reference sequence). The CDR3 loop spans 11 amino acids. V lost 4 bases to trimming and J lost 5 bases, with 5 bases between them. The CDR3 coding sequence is TGTGCCAGCAGCTATCAGGAGACCCAGTACTTC. It codes for CASSYQETQYF.

A few counts support this clone. The chain carries TRBV9 and TRBJ2-3, with 7 bases that match TRBD2. CDR1 and CDR2 from the germline V gene are SGDLS and YYNGEE. The CDR3 is 16 residues long. Trimming took 4 bases from V and 1 from J; bases not matched to a gene: 9. This CDR3 reads CASSPRTRSGTDTQYF. CDR3 sequence (DNA): TGTGCCAGCAGCCCTCGGACTAGAAGTGGCACAGATACGCAGTATTTT.

Details on this clone: This is likely an artifact of a read error, given a far larger clone one base away. This sample includes further DNA sequences coding for the same CDR3. V gene TRBV28 combines with J gene TRBJ2-5; D not resolved. Per the germline V gene, CDR1 is MDHEN and CDR2 is SYDVKM. The length of the CDR3 is 11 residues. The V end was cut by 6 bases, the J end by 2 bases, with 4 bases between. CDR3 protein: CASSLQETQYF. The DNA for the CDR3 is TGTGCCAGCAGCCTACAAGAGACCCAGTACTTC.

V usage is TRBV5-6 and J usage is TRBJ2-3; D remains ambiguous. V lost 0 bases to trimming and J lost 2 bases, with 7 bases between them. This CDR3 is built from 14 residues. Germline values: CDR1 SGHDT, CDR2 YYEEEE. This CDR3 reads CASSLDWDTDTQYF. CDR3 nucleotides: TGTGCCAGCAGCTTGGACTGGGACACAGATACGCAGTATTTT.

In its sample, this clone was seen a few times. The J gene is TRBJ2-1, the V gene TRBV10-3; the match to TRBD2 covers 13 bases. The germline V gene has CDR1 ENHRY and CDR2 SYGVKD. The CDR3 sequence is 15 residues long. V lost 5 bases and J lost 9; bases outside the gene matches: 7. CDR3 sequence: CAISPGTSGIVEQFF. CDR3 sequence (DNA): TGTGCCATCAGTCCCGGGACTAGCGGGATTGTTGAGCAGTTCTTC.

A note on this clone: Just one base apart from a much larger clone, this may be a read error. The same CDR3 also results from other DNA sequences found in this sample. The chain joins TRBV7-2 to TRBJ1-2; possibly TRBD1 for D (6 bases). Germline assignment: CDR1 SGHTA and CDR2 FQGNSA. CDR3 length: 13 residues. V gave up 4 bases and J gave up 4 bases, with 10 bases separating them. Here the CDR3 reads CASSSGQFYGYTF. CDR3 in DNA: TGTGCCAGCAGCTCCGGACAGTTCTATGGCTACACCTTC.

The gene calls are TRBV7-3 and TRBJ2-5; 9 positions agree with TRBD1. With V trimmed by 1 base and J by 4 bases, 7 bases remained unmatched. In germline, CDR1 is SGHTA, CDR2 FQGTGA. CDR3 length: 16 residues. The CDR3 here is CASSLRTGESAETQYF. The CDR3 DNA reads as TGTGCCAGCAGCTTAAGGACAGGGGAAAGTGCAGAGACCCAGTACTTC.

The genes are TRBV25-1 and TRBJ1-2; D remains ambiguous. Germline V gene data show CDR1 as MGHDK and CDR2 as SYGVNS. The CDR3 consists of 15 residues. Trimming took 0 bases from V and 8 from J, leaving 16 bases between them. The CDR3 DNA reads as TGTGCCAGCAGTGAATACGGGGTCATTTCCTCAGGCTACACCTTC. Translated: CASSEYGVISSGYTF.

The chain combines TRBV7-9 with TRBJ2-4, with 7 bases fitting TRBD1. Germline V gives CDR1 SEHNR, CDR2 FQNEAQ (reference sequence). V gave up 6 bases and J gave up 8 bases; unmatched junction bases: 7. There are 13 residues in the CDR3. CDR3 amino acids: CASSTGTVDIQYF. DNA of the CDR3: TGTGCCAGCAGTACCGGGACAGTTGACATTCAGTACTTC.

The chain is built from TRBV11-2 and TRBJ2-6; D not certain. This CDR3 is 14 amino acids long. V lost 2 bases and J 5 bases, leaving 7 bases between the germline ends. Germline V lookup: CDR1 SGHAT, CDR2 FQNNGV. This chain's CDR3 is CASSLTTWANVLTF. The CDR3, as DNA: TGTGCCAGCAGCTTAACTACTTGGGCCAACGTCCTGACTTTC. Complete variable domain (other parts from reference TRBV11-2 and TRBJ2-6): EAGVAQSPRYKIIEKRQSVAFWCNPISGHATLYWYQQILGQGPKLLIQFQNNGVVDDSQLPKDRFSAERLKGVDSTLKIQPAKLEDSAVYLCASSLTTWANVLTFGAGSRLTVL.

V usage is TRBV5-4 and J usage is TRBJ2-1; tentatively, D is TRBD2 (6 bases). Germline V lookup: CDR1 SGHNT, CDR2 YYREEE (reference sequence). V lost 2 bases to trimming and J lost 6 bases, with 15 bases between them. This CDR3 has 15 amino acids. The CDR3 loop is CASSFGRTGRNEQFF. CDR3 DNA: TGTGCCAGCAGCTTCGGGAGAACCGGACGCAATGAGCAGTTCTTC.

J is TRBJ2-5 and V is TRBV20-1; D not certain. This CDR3 region has 11 residues. Germline CDR1 reads DFQATT; CDR2 reads SNEGSKA (reference sequence). In DNA form, the CDR3 reads TGCAGAATGGTGATTAGAGAGACCCAGTACTTC. It yields the protein CRMVIRETQYF.

This clone was observed a handful of times. J is TRBJ1-2 and V is TRBV30; weak D call: TRBD1 (5 bases). This CDR3 comprises 13 residues. V was shortened by 3 bases and J by 6 bases, with 14 bases between the two germline ends. Germline V gives CDR1 GTSNPN, CDR2 SVGIG (reference sequence). CDR3 amino acids: CAWSFVTVNGYTF. CDR3 DNA sequence: TGTGCCTGGAGCTTCGTGACAGTCAATGGCTACACCTTC.

The chain has TRBV2 and TRBJ2-7; 9 positions agree with TRBD2. V gave up 6 bases and J gave up 1 base; unmatched junction bases: 22. Germline assignment: CDR1 SNHLY and CDR2 FYNNEI. CDR3 size: 20 residues. In DNA form, the CDR3 reads TGTGCCAGCAGAGGAGAATTGTTACCGGGACTAGCTGTCCCTTCCTACGAGCAGTACTTC. It translates to CASRGELLPGLAVPSYEQYF.

The table lists this clone with a few counts. The chain combines TRBV28 with TRBJ1-3, with D hard to call. The CDR3 spans 14 residues. Germline lookup yields CDR1 MDHEN and CDR2 SYDVKM. Trimming stripped 6 bases from V and 4 bases from J, with 13 bases between. DNA of the CDR3: TGTGCCAGCAGCCTGACCAGTTGGGGAAACACCATATATTTT. This encodes CASSLTSWGNTIYF.

CDR3 protein: CASGSPRRPQHF. DNA of the CDR3: TGTGCCAGCGGGTCTCCTAGGCGGCCCCAGCATTTT. The rearrangement joins TRBV2 to TRBJ1-5; D is unresolved. The CDR3 covers 12 residues. Germline V gene lookup returns CDR1 SNHLY and CDR2 FYNNEI. Trimming took 8 bases from V and 9 from J, leaving 14 bases between them.

The chain is built from TRBV11-2 and TRBJ2-3, with D perhaps being TRBD1 or TRBD2 (5 bases each). The V gene lost 6 bases and the J gene lost 6 bases, with 19 bases spanning the gap. Germline CDR1 is SGHAT and CDR2 is FQNNGV. The CDR3 totals 15 residues. The CDR3 DNA follows: TGTGCCAGCAGAACTCCGAGGGGCGCCCTGGATACGCAGTATTTT. Translation gives CASRTPRGALDTQYF.

Concerning this clone: This specimen includes other DNA sequences encoding the same CDR3. V gene TRBV28 combines with J gene TRBJ2-7; D unclear. CDR3 length equals 13 residues. From germline, CDR1 is MDHEN and CDR2 SYDVKM. Between the trimmed V and J ends, which lost 2 bases and 0 bases, there was a span of 5 bases. In DNA, the CDR3 is TGTGCCAGCAGTTTAGCTAGCTCCTACGAGCAGTACTTC. This gives the protein CASSLASSYEQYF. The variable domain in full, with the rest retrieved from reference TRBV28 and TRBJ2-7, is DVKVTQSSRYLVKRTGEKVFLECVQDMDHENMFWYRQDPGLGLRLIYFSYDVKMKEKGDIPEGYSVSREKKERFSLILESASTNQTSMYLCASSLASSYEQYFGPGTRLTVT.

The chain combines TRBV25-1 with TRBJ1-1, with a possible D match to TRBD1 (6 bases). This CDR3 comprises 14 residues. V lost 6 bases and J lost 4, with 15 bases in between. CDR1 is MGHDK, CDR2 SYGVNS, per germline. This chain's CDR3 is CASSITGRSTEAFF. CDR3 DNA sequence: TGTGCCAGCAGCATAACAGGGCGCTCCACTGAAGCTTTCTTT.

The chain combines TRBV2 with TRBJ2-7, with D unresolved. Germline CDR1 reads SNHLY; CDR2 reads FYNNEI. Trimming removed 6 bases from V and 2 bases from J, with 5 bases in between. The CDR3 is 11 residues long. The CDR3 sequence: CASSYTYEQYF. The CDR3 coding sequence is TGTGCCAGCAGCTACACCTACGAGCAGTACTTC.

The chain is built from TRBV11-1 and TRBJ2-3, with a tentative D call TRBD1 (5 bases). Germline-derived CDR1 and CDR2 are SGHAT and FQDESV (reference sequence). The V end lost 5 bases, the J end lost 2 bases, and 14 bases lay between the germline ends. This CDR3 region has 15 residues. In DNA form, the CDR3 reads TGTGCCAGCAGCCCGCGCATAGGGGCCACAGATACGCAGTATTTT. This translates into CASSPRIGATDTQYF.

In its sample, this clone was seen a few times. The rearrangement links TRBV5-1 to TRBJ1-1, with D tentatively TRBD1 (6 bases). Per germline, CDR1 SGHRS and CDR2 YFSETQ. The CDR3 loop spans 14 amino acids. V was cut by 3 bases and J by 1 base, with 10 bases left in between. In nucleotides, the CDR3 is TGCGCCAGCAGCTCCGGGGGCCCGAACACTGAAGCTTTCTTT. Its protein is CASSSGGPNTEAFF.

The chain carries TRBV2 and TRBJ2-5; tentative D call: TRBD2 (5 bases). Trimming took 8 bases from V and 5 from J, leaving 15 bases between them. Germline CDR1 reads SNHLY; CDR2 reads FYNNEI. There are 13 residues in the CDR3. The CDR3 here is CASGPNRGETQYF. DNA for the CDR3: TGTGCCAGCGGGCCCAACCGAGGGGAGACCCAGTACTTC.

This rearrangement joins TRBV15 to TRBJ2-2; D ambiguous. V lost 0 bases, J lost 3 bases, and 14 bases lay in between. From germline, CDR1 is LNHNV and CDR2 YYDKDF (reference sequence). The length of the CDR3 is 17 residues. CDR3 sequence (DNA): TGTGCCACCAGCAGAGATCGAAATACCCAGGACACCGGGGAGCTGTTTTTT. Its translation is CATSRDRNTQDTGELFF.